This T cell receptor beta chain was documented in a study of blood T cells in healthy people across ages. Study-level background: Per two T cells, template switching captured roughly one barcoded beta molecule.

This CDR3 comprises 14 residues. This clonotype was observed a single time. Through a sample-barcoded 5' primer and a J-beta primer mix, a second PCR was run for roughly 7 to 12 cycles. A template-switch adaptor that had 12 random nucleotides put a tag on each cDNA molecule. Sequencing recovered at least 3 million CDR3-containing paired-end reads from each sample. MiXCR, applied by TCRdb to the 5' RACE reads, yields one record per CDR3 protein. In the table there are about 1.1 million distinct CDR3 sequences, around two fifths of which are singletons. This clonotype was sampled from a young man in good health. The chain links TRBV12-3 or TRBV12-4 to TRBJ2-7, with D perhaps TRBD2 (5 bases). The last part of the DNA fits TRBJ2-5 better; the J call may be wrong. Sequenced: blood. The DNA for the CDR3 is TGTGCCAGCAGTTCCGCAGGAGGCAAAGAGACCCAGTACTTC. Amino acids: CASSSAGGKETQYF.